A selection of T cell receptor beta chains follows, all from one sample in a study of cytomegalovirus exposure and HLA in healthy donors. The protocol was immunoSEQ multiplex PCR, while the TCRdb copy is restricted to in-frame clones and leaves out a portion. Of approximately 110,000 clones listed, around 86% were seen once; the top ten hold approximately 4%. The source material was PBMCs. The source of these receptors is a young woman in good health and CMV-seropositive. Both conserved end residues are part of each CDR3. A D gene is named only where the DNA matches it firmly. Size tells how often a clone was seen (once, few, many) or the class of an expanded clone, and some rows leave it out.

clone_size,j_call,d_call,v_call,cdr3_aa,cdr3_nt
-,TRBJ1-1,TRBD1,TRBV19,CATKTGPENTEAFF,TGTGCCACTAAGACAGGGCCTGAAAACACTGAAGCTTTCTTT
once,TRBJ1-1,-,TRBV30,CAWSPGHANTEAFF,TGTGCCTGGAGTCCCGGACACGCGAACACTGAAGCTTTCTTT
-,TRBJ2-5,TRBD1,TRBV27,CASSFFGDRGTPGTQYF,TGTGCCAGCAGTTTTTTCGGGGACAGGGGGACCCCAGGGACCCAGTACTTC
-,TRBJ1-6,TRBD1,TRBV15,CATSSGQVYNSPLHF,TGTGCCACCAGCTCTGGACAGGTCTATAATTCACCCCTCCACTTT
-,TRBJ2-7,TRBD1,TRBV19,CASSRGQGAYEQYF,TGTGCCAGTAGTCGAGGACAGGGGGCCTACGAGCAGTACTTC
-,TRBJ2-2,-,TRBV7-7,CASSLDEGELFF,TGTGCCAGCAGCTTAGATGAGGGGGAGCTGTTTTTT
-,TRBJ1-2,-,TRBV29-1,CSVQRGVLTPGYTF,TGCAGCGTTCAGCGAGGTGTTCTCACACCTGGCTACACCTTC
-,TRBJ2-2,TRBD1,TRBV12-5,CASGLGDRVAGELFF,TGTGCTAGTGGTTTAGGGGACAGGGTGGCTGGGGAGCTGTTTTTT
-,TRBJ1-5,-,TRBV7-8,CASSLNRDQPQHF,TGTGCCAGCAGCTTAAACAGGGATCAGCCCCAGCATTTT
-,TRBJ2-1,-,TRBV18,CASSPGLGGYNEQFF,TGTGCCAGCTCACCAGGACTAGGGGGCTACAATGAGCAGTTCTTC
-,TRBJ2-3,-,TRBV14,CASSRTEFGQYF,TGTGCCAGCAGCCGAACGGAGTTTGGGCAGTATTTT
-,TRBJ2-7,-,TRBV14,CASGQFSYEQYF,TGTGCCAGCGGACAGTTCTCCTACGAGCAGTACTTC
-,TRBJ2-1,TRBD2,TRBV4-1,CASSQDNSGSSNEQFF,TGCGCCAGCAGCCAAGATAATAGCGGGTCCTCCAATGAGCAGTTCTTC
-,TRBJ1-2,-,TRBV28,CASSLPLTGLGYTF,TGTGCCAGCAGTTTACCCTTAACAGGTCTTGGCTACACCTTC
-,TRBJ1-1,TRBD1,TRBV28,CASSFTGTGPEAFF,TGTGCCAGCAGTTTCACCGGGACAGGGCCTGAAGCTTTCTTT
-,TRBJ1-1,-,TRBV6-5,CASRGNTEAFF,TGTGCCAGCAGGGGCAACACTGAAGCTTTCTTT
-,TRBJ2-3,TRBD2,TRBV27,CASSSPGLAGETDTQYF,TGTGCCAGCAGTTCCCCTGGACTAGCGGGGGAAACAGATACGCAGTATTTT
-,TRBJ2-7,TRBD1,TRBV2,CASSGGQAAWEQYF,TGTGCCAGCAGTGGAGGACAGGCCGCCTGGGAGCAGTACTTC
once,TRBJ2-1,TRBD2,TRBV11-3,CASSLFRSGTYNEQFF,TGTGCCAGCAGCTTATTCCGGAGCGGGACTTACAATGAGCAGTTCTTC
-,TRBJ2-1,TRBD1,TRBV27,CASTPRDRGSYNEQFF,TGTGCCAGCACCCCAAGGGACAGGGGCTCCTACAATGAGCAGTTCTTC
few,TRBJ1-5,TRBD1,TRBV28,CASSLDRGQPQHF,TGTGCCAGCAGCTTAGACAGGGGTCAGCCCCAGCATTTT
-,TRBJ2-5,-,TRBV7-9,CASSLQETQYF,TGTGCCAGCAGCCTACAAGAGACCCAGTACTTC
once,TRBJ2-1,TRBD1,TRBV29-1,CSVKGQGHGNEQFF,TGCAGCGTCAAGGGACAGGGTCATGGGAATGAGCAGTTCTTC
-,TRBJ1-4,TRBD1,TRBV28,CASSLFGTGGEKLFF,TGTGCCAGCAGTTTATTCGGGACAGGGGGGGAAAAACTGTTTTTT
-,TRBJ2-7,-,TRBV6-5,CASSPSRYSYEQYF,TGTGCCAGCAGTCCTTCGCGGTACTCCTACGAGCAGTACTTC
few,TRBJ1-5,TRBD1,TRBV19,CASSLDRAQPQHF,TGTGCCAGTAGTCTCGACAGGGCACAGCCCCAGCATTTT
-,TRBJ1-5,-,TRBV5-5,CASSLGSGINLPQHF,TGTGCCAGCAGCTTAGGATCCGGGATTAATTTGCCCCAGCATTTT
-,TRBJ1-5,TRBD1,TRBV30,CAWSTGDYSNQPQHF,TGTGCCTGGAGTACAGGGGATTATAGCAATCAGCCCCAGCATTTT
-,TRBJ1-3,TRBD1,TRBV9,CASSSPRTGVSGNTIYF,TGTGCCAGCAGCTCACCGCGGACAGGGGTCTCTGGAAACACCATATATTTT
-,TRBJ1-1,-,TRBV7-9,CASSPPRGRGAFF,TGTGCCAGCAGCCCCCCACGGGGCAGGGGAGCTTTCTTT
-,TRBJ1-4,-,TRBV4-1,CASSQEGGTQTNEKLFF,TGCGCCAGCAGCCAAGAGGGGGGGACGCAAACTAATGAAAAACTGTTTTTT
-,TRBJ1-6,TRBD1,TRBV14,CASSQNRGQNSPLHF,TGTGCCAGCAGCCAAAACAGGGGGCAGAATTCACCCCTCCACTTT
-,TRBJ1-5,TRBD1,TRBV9,CASSAGTDYQPQHF,TGTGCCAGCAGCGCTGGGACAGACTATCAGCCCCAGCATTTT
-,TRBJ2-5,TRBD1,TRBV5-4,CASSQQGVGETQYF,TGTGCCAGCAGCCAGCAGGGGGTGGGTGAGACCCAGTACTTC
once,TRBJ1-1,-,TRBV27,CASSLSEGITEAFF,TGTGCCAGCAGTTTATCGGAGGGAATCACTGAAGCTTTCTTT
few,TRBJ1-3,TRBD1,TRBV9,CASSVTGGYGNTIYF,TGTGCCAGCAGCGTAACAGGGGGGTATGGAAACACCATATATTTT
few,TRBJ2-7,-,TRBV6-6,CASSSLASDYYEQYF,TGTGCCAGCAGTTCCCTTGCTAGCGACTACTACGAGCAGTACTTC
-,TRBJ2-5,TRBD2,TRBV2,CASSEALAGGETQYF,TGTGCCAGCAGTGAAGCACTAGCGGGGGGAGAGACCCAGTACTTC
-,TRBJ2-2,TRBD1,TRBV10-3,CAIQDSTGGNTGELFF,TGTGCCATCCAAGATTCTACAGGGGGCAACACCGGGGAGCTGTTTTTT
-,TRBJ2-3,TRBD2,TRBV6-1,CASSESGSGSWQGTQYF,TGTGCCAGCAGTGAAAGTGGTAGCGGGAGCTGGCAGGGTACGCAGTATTTT
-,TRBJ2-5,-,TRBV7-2,CASSPGLEETQYF,TGTGCCAGCAGCCCGGGACTTGAAGAGACCCAGTACTTC
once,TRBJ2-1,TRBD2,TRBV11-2,CASSSGLAGGIDEQFF,TGTGCCAGCAGCTCGGGACTAGCGGGAGGAATAGATGAGCAGTTCTTC
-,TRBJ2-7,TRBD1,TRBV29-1,CSVPDRANEQYF,TGCAGCGTCCCCGACAGGGCGAACGAGCAGTACTTC
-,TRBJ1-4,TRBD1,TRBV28,CASSLGRTGRNEKLFF,TGTGCCAGCAGTTTAGGGAGGACAGGGAGGAATGAAAAACTGTTTTTT
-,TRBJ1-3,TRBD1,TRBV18,CASSPRDRASGNTIYF,TGTGCCAGCTCACCAAGGGACAGGGCCTCTGGAAACACCATATATTTT